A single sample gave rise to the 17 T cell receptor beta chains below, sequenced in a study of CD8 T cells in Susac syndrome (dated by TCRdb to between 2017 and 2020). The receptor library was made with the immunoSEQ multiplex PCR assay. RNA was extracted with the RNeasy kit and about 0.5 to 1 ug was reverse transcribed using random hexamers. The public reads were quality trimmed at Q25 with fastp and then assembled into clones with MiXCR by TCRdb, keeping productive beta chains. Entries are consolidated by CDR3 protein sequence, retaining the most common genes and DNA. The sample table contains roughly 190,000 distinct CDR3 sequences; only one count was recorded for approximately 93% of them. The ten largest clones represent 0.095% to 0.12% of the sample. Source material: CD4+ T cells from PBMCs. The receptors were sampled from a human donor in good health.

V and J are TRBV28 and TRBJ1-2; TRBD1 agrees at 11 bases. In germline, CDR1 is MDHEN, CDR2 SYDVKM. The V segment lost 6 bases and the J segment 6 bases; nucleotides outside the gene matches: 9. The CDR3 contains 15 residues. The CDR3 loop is CASSRIGQGAHGYTF. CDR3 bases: TGTGCCAGCAGCCGAATTGGACAGGGGGCCCATGGCTACACCTTC.

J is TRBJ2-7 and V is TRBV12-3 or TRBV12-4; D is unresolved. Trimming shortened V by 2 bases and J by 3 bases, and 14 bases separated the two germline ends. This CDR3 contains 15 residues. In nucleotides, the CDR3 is TGTGCCAGCAGTTTACAAGGTGGCAGCCACTACGAGCAGTACGTC. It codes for CASSLQGGSHYEQYV.

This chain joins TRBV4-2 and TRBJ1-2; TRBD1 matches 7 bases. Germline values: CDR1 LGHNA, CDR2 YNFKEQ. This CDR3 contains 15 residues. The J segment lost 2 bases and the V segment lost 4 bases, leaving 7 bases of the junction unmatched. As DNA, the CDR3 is TGTGCCAGCAGCCTTGACGACAGGGCCAACTATGGCTACACCTTC. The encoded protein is CASSLDDRANYGYTF.

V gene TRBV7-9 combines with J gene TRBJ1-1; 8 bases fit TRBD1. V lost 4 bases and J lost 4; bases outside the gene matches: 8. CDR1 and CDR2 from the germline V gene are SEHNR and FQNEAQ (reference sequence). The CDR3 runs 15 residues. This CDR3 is CASSSYRGGGTEAFF. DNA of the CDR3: TGTGCCAGCAGCTCCTACAGGGGGGGCGGCACTGAAGCTTTCTTT. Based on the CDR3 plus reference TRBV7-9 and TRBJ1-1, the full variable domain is DTGVSQNPRHKITKRGQNVTFRCDPISEHNRLYWYRQTLGQGPEFLTYFQNEAQLEKSRLLSDRFSAERPKGSFSTLEIQRTEQGDSAMYLCASSSYRGGGTEAFFGQGTRLTVV.

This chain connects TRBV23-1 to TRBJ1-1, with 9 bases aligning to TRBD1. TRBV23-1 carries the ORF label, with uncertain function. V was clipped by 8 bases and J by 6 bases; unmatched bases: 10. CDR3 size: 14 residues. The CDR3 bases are TGCGCCAGCGGACGGGACAGGGTGGGTCCTGAAGCTTTCTTT. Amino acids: CASGRDRVGPEAFF.

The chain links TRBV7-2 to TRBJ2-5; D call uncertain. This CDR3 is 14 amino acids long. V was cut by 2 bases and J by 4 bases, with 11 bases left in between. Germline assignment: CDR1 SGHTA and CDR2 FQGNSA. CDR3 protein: CASSLHQYRETQYF. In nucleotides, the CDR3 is TGTGCCAGCAGCTTACACCAGTATCGAGAGACCCAGTACTTC.

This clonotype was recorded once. The CDR3: CASSFKALGEAFF. CDR3 sequence (DNA): TGTGCCAGCAGCTTTAAGGCCCTGGGGGAAGCTTTCTTT. V is TRBV7-9 and J is TRBJ1-1; D is ambiguous. CDR3 size: 13 residues. Trimming pared 3 bases from V and 8 bases from J, leaving 13 bases between. Germline-derived CDR1 and CDR2 are SEHNR and FQNEAQ (reference sequence).

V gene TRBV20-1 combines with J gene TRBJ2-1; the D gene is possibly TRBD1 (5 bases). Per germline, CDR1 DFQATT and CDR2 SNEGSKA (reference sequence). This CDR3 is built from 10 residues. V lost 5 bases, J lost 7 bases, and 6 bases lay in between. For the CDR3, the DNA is TGCAGTGCTCACAGGAATGAGCAGTTCTTC. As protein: CSAHRNEQFF.

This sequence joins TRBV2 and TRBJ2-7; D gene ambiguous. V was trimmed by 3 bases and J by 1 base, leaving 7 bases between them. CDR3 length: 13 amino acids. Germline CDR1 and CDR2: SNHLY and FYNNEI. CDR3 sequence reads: CASSDRISYEQYF. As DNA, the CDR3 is TGTGCCAGCAGTGACAGGATTTCCTACGAGCAGTACTTC. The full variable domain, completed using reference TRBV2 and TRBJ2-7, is EPEVTQTPSHQVTQMGQEVILRCVPISNHLYFYWYRQILGQKVEFLVSFYNNEISEKSEIFDDQFSVERPDGSNFTLKIRSTKLEDSAMYFCASSDRISYEQYFGPGTRLTVT.

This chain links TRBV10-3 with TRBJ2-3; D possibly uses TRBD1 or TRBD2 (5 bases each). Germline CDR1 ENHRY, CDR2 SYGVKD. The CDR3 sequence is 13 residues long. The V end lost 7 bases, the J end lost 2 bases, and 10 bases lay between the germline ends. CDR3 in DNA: TGTGCCATCAATCCGGGGCCCACAGATACGCAGTATTTT. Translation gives CAINPGPTDTQYF.

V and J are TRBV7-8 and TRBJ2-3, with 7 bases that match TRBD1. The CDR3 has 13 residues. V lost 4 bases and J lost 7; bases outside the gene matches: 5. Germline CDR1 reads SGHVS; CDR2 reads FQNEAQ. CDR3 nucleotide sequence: TGTGCCAGCAGCTGGCGGACAGGAAATACGCAGTATTTT. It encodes CASSWRTGNTQYF.

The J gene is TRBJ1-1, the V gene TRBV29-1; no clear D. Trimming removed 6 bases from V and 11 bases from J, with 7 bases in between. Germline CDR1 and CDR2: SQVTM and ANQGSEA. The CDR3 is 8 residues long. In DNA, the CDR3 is TGCAGCGTCGGACCTGCTTTCTTT. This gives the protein CSVGPAFF.

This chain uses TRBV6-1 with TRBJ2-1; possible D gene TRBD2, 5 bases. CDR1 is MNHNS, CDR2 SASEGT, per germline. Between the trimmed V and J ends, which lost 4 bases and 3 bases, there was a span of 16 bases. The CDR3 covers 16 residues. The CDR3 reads CASSGTWKLNYNEQFF. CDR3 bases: TGTGCCAGCAGTGGGACTTGGAAGTTGAACTACAATGAGCAGTTCTTC.

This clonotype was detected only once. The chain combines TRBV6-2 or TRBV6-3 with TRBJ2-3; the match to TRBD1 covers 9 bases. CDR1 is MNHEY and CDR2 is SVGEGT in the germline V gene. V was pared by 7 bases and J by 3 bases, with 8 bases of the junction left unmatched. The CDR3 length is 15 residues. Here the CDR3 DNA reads TGTGCCAGCACCACCGACGGGACAGGGACAGATACGCAGTATTTT. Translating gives CASTTDGTGTDTQYF.

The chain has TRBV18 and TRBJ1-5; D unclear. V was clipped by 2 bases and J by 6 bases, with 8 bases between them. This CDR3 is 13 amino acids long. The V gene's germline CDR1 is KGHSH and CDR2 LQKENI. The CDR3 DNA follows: TGTGCCAGCTCACCAAGCAGGACTCAGCCCCAGCATTTT. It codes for CASSPSRTQPQHF.

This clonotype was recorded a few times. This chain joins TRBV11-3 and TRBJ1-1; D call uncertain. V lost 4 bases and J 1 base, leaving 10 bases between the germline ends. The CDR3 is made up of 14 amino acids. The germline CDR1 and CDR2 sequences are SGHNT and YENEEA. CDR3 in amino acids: CASSSEWRNTEAFF. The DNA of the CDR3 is TGTGCCAGCAGCTCGGAATGGAGGAACACTGAAGCTTTCTTT.

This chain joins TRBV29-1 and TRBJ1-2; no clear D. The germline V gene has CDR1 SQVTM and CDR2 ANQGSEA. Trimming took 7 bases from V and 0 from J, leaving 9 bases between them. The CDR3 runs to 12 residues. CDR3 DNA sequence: TGCAGCGGGAGGACTCCTAACTATGGCTACACCTTC. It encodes CSGRTPNYGYTF.